A single sample is the source of the 17 T cell receptor beta chains below, sequenced in a study of blood T cell repertoires in COVID-19 (dated by TCRdb to about 2020). Library generation was performed with the immunoSEQ multiplex PCR assay. The source is immuneACCESS, and TCRdb retained only in-frame sequences with V and J called. Part of the clones is not carried over; for the studies checked, unresolved V genes explain less than half of this, and the remainder is unexplained. For this sample there are 540,000 or so clones; 85% to 90% appear just once. The top ten clonotypes cover less than 9.5% of the sample. Material for sequencing was peripheral blood. Receptor source: a woman aged 45-65 years with COVID-19, enrolled during active disease.

This clone was observed a single time. The rearrangement uses TRBV19 and TRBJ2-3; 7 nucleotides align to TRBD1. The germline gives CDR1 LNHDA, CDR2 SQIVND (reference sequence). V lost 5 bases to trimming and J lost 1 base; unmatched junction nucleotides: 12. This CDR3 spans 17 amino acids. The DNA of the CDR3 is TGTGCCAGTAGTCCTCTCCTGCAGGGGGTTCGCACAGATACGCAGTATTTT. It codes for CASSPLLQGVRTDTQYF.

With regard to this clone: Other nucleotide sequences from this sample produce the same CDR3. The chain joins TRBV19 to TRBJ2-7; D ambiguous. V was shortened by 1 base and J by 0 bases, with 7 bases between the two germline ends. This CDR3 is 14 amino acids long. The germline CDR1 and CDR2 sequences are LNHDA and SQIVND (reference sequence). The CDR3 DNA is TGTGCCAGTAGTATAGGGAGAAGCTCCTACGAGCAGTACTTC. Protein sequence: CASSIGRSSYEQYF. Combining the CDR3 with reference TRBV19 and TRBJ2-7 gives the whole variable domain DGGITQSPKYLFRKEGQNVTLSCEQNLNHDAMYWYRQDPGQGLRLIYYSQIVNDFQKGDIAEGYSVSREKKESFPLTVTSAQKNPTAFYLCASSIGRSSYEQYFGPGTRLTVT.

The chain uses TRBV27 and TRBJ1-2; TRBD1 aligns across 8 bases. The CDR3 is 16 amino acids. Per the germline V gene, CDR1 is MNHEY and CDR2 is SMNVEV (reference sequence). J was trimmed by 4 bases and V by 3 bases; bases with no gene match: 10. This chain's CDR3 is CASSFSQGASFYGYTF. The CDR3 DNA reads as TGTGCCAGCAGTTTCTCCCAGGGGGCATCCTTCTATGGCTACACCTTC.

V and J are TRBV12-5 and TRBJ1-5; no clear D. Germline V gives CDR1 LGHNT, CDR2 FRNRAP. The CDR3 is made up of 16 amino acids. Trimming pared 0 bases from V and 0 bases from J, leaving 9 bases between. CDR3 DNA sequence: TGTGCTAGTGGTTTGGTAGCGGGTTATAGCAATCAGCCCCAGCATTTT. It translates to CASGLVAGYSNQPQHF.

This chain uses TRBV7-7 with TRBJ1-1; D is ambiguous. The V end lost 5 bases, the J end lost 0 bases, and 16 bases lay between the germline ends. Germline V lookup: CDR1 SSHAT, CDR2 FNYEAQ (reference sequence). This CDR3 spans 16 amino acids. The CDR3 nucleotides are TGTGCCAGCAGCCCCCTCTTTACCGGGATGAACACTGAAGCTTTCTTT. Its protein product is CASSPLFTGMNTEAFF.

This chain uses TRBV29-1 with TRBJ1-2; 12 bases line up with TRBD1. There are 12 residues in the CDR3. Losses at the gene ends were 6 bases for V and 7 bases for J; bases not matched to a gene: 3. Germline CDR1 is SQVTM and CDR2 is ANQGSEA. The CDR3 DNA reads as TGCAGCGTGGGACAGGGGGCGGGTGGCTACACCTTC. Protein product: CSVGQGAGGYTF.

V gene TRBV6-5 combines with J gene TRBJ2-1; weak D call: TRBD2 (5 bases). CDR1 and CDR2 from the germline V gene are MNHEY and SVGAGI. V dropped 6 bases and J dropped 9 bases, with 15 bases sitting between them. CDR3 size: 13 residues. This CDR3 is CASSNMAGGEQFF. In DNA form, the CDR3 reads TGTGCCAGCAGCAACATGGCTGGAGGTGAGCAGTTCTTC.

J is TRBJ2-3 and V is TRBV11-1; 11 positions agree with TRBD2. Trimming at V came to 5 bases and at J to 1 base, leaving 5 bases not matched to a gene. Germline V gene sequence: CDR1 SGHAT, CDR2 FQDESV (reference sequence). The CDR3 sequence is 16 residues long. CDR3 sequence (DNA): TGTGCCAGCAGCGCCGTACTAGCGGGAGGCACAGATACGCAGTATTTT. It is translated as CASSAVLAGGTDTQYF.

The chain employs TRBV28 and TRBJ1-5; perhaps TRBD1 as D (6 bases). The V end lost 6 bases, the J end lost 3 bases, and 21 bases lay between the germline ends. This CDR3 contains 17 residues. Germline lookup yields CDR1 MDHEN and CDR2 SYDVKM. DNA for the CDR3: TGTGCCAGCAGCTATCATTTCGGGGGGCAGCTCAATCAGCCCCAGCATTTT. Its protein product is CASSYHFGGQLNQPQHF.

For the CDR3, the DNA is TGCGCCAGCAGCTTGGAATATGGGGGCGGCAACTATGGCTACACCTTC. It codes for CASSLEYGGGNYGYTF. The chain uses TRBV5-1 and TRBJ1-2; a weak D match, TRBD1 (6 bases). The CDR3 is made up of 16 amino acids. Trimming took 0 bases from V and 2 from J, leaving 14 bases between them. Germline V gene lookup returns CDR1 SGHRS and CDR2 YFSETQ.

The V call is TRBV1, the J call TRBJ1-5. TRBV1 counts as a pseudogene. The CDR3 sequence is 16 residues long. This CDR3 reads CTSSQEKGSGNQPQHF. The CDR3 DNA reads TGCACCAGCAGCCAAGAAAAGGGCTCCGGGAACCAGCCCCAGCATTTT.

This clone appeared once. V is TRBV9 and J is TRBJ1-4; D possibly corresponds to TRBD1 (5 bases). The V end was cut by 4 bases, the J end by 10 bases, with 23 bases between. This CDR3 comprises 16 residues. The germline CDR1 and CDR2 sequences are SGDLS and YYNGEE. CDR3 protein: CASSKSAGTDIVKLFF. CDR3 in DNA: TGTGCCAGCAGCAAATCGGCCGGGACTGATATAGTAAAACTGTTTTTT.

This chain joins TRBV6-5 and TRBJ1-2, with 7 bases aligning to TRBD1. Germline lookup yields CDR1 MNHEY and CDR2 SVGAGI. The CDR3 is 15 residues long. V lost 8 bases, J lost 8 bases, and 17 bases stayed unmatched. This chain's CDR3 is CASFHRQGGFGGYTF. CDR3 DNA sequence: TGTGCCAGCTTCCATAGACAGGGCGGGTTCGGGGGCTACACCTTC.

The V call is TRBV5-4, the J call TRBJ2-3, with 8 nucleotides matching TRBD1. The CDR3 contains 12 residues. Unmatched junction bases numbered 4, after V lost 0 bases and J lost 13 bases. CDR1 is SGHNT and CDR2 is YYREEE in the germline V gene (reference sequence). CDR3 coding DNA: TGTGCCAGCAGCTTGGGGACAGGGAAGGAGTATTTT. This translates into CASSLGTGKEYF.

The V call is TRBV18, the J call TRBJ2-1; 7 bases line up with TRBD1. CDR3 length equals 17 residues. Losses at the gene ends were 3 bases for V and 0 bases for J; bases not matched to a gene: 8. Germline CDR1 and CDR2: KGHSH and LQKENI. CDR3 coding DNA: TGTGCCAGCTCACCTCTGACAGGGACGAGCTCCTACAATGAGCAGTTCTTC. As protein: CASSPLTGTSSYNEQFF.

The chain couples TRBV7-8 to TRBJ2-7, with 11 nucleotides matching TRBD1. Germline loops: CDR1 SGHVS, CDR2 FQNEAQ. The junction had 5 bases not matched to a gene; V was cut back by 5 bases and J by 2 bases. The CDR3 runs 15 residues. For the CDR3, the DNA is TGTGCCAGCAGCCGGACAGGGGGCTTCACCTACGAGCAGTACTTC. Protein product: CASSRTGGFTYEQYF.

The chain uses TRBV2 and TRBJ2-3; maybe TRBD1 (5 bases). The CDR3 totals 15 residues. V was pared by 8 bases and J by 2 bases, with 17 bases between. Per the germline V gene, CDR1 is SNHLY and CDR2 is FYNNEI. CDR3 residues: CASELGAFYTDTQYF. Here the CDR3 DNA reads TGTGCCAGCGAATTAGGGGCCTTTTACACAGATACGCAGTATTTT.